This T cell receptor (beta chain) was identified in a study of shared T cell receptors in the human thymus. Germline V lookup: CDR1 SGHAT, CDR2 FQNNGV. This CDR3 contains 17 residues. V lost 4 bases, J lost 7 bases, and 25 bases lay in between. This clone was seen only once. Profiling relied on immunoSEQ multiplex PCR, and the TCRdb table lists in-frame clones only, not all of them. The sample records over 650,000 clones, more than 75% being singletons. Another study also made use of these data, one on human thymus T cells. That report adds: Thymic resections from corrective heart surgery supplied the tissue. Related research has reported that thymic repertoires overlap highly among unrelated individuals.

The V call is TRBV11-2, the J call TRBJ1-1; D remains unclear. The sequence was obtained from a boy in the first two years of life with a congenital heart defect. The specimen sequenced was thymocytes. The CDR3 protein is CASSSLRAREGGYEAFF. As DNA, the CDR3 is TGTGCCAGCAGCTCCTTACGGGCCCGGGAAGGCGGGTATGAAGCTTTCTTT.